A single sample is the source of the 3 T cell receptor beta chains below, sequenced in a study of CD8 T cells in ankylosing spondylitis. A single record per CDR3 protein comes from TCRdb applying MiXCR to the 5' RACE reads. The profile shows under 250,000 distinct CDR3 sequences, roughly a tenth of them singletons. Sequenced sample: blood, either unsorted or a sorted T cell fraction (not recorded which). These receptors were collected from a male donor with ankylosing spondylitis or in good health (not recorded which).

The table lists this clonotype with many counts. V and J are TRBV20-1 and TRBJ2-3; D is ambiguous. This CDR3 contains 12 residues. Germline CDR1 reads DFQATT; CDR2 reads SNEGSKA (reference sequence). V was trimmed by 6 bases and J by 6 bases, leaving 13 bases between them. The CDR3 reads CSAAPPKDTQYF. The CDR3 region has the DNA TGCAGTGCCGCGCCTCCGAAGGATACGCAGTATTTT.

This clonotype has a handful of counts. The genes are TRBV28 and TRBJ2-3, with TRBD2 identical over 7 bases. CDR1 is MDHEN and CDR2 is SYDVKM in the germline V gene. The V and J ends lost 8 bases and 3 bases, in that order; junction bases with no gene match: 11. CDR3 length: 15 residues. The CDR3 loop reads CASRPTSGGTDTQYF. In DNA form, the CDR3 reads TGTGCCAGCCGCCCCACCTCGGGGGGAACAGATACGCAGTATTTT.

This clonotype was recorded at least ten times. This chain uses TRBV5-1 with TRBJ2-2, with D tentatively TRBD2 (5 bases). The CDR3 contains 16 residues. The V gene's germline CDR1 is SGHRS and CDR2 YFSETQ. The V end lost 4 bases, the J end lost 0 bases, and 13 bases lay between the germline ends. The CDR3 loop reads CASSMLAGANTGELFF. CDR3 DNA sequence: TGCGCCAGCAGCATGTTGGCGGGTGCGAACACCGGGGAGCTGTTTTTT.